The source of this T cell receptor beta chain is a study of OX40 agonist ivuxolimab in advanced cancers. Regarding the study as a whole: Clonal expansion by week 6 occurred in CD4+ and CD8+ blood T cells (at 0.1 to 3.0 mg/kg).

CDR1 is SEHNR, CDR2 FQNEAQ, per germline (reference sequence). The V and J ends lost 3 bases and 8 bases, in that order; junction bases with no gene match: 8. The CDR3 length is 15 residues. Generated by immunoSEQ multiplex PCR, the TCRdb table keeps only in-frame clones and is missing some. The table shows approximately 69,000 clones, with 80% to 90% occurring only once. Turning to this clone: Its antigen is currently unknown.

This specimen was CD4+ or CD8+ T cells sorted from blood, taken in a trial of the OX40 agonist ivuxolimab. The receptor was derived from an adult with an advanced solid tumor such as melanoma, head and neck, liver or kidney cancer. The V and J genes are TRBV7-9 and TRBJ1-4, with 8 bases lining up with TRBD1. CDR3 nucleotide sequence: TGTGCCAGCAGCTTCGGGACAGGCTTCGAGGAAAAACTGTTTTTT. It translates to CASSFGTGFEEKLFF.